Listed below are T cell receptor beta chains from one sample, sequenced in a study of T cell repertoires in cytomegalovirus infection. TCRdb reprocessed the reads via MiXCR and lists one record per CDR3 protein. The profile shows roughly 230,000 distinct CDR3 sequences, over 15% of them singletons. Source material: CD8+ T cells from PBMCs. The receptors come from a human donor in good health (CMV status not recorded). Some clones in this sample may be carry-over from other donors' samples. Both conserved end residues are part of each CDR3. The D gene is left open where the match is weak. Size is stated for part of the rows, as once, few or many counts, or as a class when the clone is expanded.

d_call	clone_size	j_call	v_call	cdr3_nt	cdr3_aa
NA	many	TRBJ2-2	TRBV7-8	TGTGCCAGCAGCCCTCGGCGGGTAGCGTCCGGGGAGCTGTTTTTT	CASSPRRVASGELFF
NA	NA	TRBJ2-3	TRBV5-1	TGCGCCAGCAGCACCCAGGGGGATACGCAGTATTTT	CASSTQGDTQYF
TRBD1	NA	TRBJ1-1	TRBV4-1	TGCGCCAGCAGCCAGTACCAGGGGGTCCCGAACACTGAAGCTTTCTTT	CASSQYQGVPNTEAFF
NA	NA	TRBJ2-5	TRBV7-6	TGTGCCAGCAGCTTAGTTGATGGGATCCAAGAGACCCAGAACTTC	CASSLVDGIQETQNF
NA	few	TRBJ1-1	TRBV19	TGTGCCAGTAGTTCGATACCGGGACTTAACACTGAAGCTTTCTTT	CASSSIPGLNTEAFF
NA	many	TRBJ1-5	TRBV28	TGTGCCAGCAGTTTAGAGTTCCACAAGCCCCAGCATTTT	CASSLEFHKPQHF
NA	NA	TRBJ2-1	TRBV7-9	TGTGCCAGCAGCTTAGGCCGTGAGCAGTTCTTC	CASSLGREQFF
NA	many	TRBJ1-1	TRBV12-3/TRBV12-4	TGTGCCAGCATTGGGGGTCCTGAAGCTTTCTTT	CASIGGPEAFF
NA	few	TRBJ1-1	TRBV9	TGTGCCAGCAGCGTAGGAGGAGGGGGGACTGAAGCTTTCTTT	CASSVGGGGTEAFF
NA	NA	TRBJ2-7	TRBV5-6	TGTGCCAGCGGATCCGGAGGGGTCGAGCAGTACTTC	CASGSGGVEQYF
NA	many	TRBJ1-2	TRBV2	TGTGCCAGCACCGGATCCTCACAACCCAATGGCTACACCTTC	CASTGSSQPNGYTF
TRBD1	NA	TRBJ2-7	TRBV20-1	TGCAGTGCTAGGCCCCGGGACAGGGTCCACGAGCAGTACTTC	CSARPRDRVHEQYF
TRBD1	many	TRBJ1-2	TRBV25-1	TGTGCCAGTAACAGGGGGGCAGACTATGGCTACACCTTC	CASNRGADYGYTF
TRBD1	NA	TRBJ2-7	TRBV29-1	TGCAGCGGCCTCGGGACAGGGTCCTACGAGCAGTACTTC	CSGLGTGSYEQYF
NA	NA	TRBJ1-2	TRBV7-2	TGTGCCAACAGCTTAGTCGGGGGCGGCTACACCTTC	CANSLVGGGYTF
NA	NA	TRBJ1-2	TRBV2	TGTGCCAGCAGCCTGGACGGGCTGGCCTATGGCTACACCTTC	CASSLDGLAYGYTF
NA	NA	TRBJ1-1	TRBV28	TGTGCCAGCAACGCGGGAAACACTGAAGCTTTCTTT	CASNAGNTEAFF